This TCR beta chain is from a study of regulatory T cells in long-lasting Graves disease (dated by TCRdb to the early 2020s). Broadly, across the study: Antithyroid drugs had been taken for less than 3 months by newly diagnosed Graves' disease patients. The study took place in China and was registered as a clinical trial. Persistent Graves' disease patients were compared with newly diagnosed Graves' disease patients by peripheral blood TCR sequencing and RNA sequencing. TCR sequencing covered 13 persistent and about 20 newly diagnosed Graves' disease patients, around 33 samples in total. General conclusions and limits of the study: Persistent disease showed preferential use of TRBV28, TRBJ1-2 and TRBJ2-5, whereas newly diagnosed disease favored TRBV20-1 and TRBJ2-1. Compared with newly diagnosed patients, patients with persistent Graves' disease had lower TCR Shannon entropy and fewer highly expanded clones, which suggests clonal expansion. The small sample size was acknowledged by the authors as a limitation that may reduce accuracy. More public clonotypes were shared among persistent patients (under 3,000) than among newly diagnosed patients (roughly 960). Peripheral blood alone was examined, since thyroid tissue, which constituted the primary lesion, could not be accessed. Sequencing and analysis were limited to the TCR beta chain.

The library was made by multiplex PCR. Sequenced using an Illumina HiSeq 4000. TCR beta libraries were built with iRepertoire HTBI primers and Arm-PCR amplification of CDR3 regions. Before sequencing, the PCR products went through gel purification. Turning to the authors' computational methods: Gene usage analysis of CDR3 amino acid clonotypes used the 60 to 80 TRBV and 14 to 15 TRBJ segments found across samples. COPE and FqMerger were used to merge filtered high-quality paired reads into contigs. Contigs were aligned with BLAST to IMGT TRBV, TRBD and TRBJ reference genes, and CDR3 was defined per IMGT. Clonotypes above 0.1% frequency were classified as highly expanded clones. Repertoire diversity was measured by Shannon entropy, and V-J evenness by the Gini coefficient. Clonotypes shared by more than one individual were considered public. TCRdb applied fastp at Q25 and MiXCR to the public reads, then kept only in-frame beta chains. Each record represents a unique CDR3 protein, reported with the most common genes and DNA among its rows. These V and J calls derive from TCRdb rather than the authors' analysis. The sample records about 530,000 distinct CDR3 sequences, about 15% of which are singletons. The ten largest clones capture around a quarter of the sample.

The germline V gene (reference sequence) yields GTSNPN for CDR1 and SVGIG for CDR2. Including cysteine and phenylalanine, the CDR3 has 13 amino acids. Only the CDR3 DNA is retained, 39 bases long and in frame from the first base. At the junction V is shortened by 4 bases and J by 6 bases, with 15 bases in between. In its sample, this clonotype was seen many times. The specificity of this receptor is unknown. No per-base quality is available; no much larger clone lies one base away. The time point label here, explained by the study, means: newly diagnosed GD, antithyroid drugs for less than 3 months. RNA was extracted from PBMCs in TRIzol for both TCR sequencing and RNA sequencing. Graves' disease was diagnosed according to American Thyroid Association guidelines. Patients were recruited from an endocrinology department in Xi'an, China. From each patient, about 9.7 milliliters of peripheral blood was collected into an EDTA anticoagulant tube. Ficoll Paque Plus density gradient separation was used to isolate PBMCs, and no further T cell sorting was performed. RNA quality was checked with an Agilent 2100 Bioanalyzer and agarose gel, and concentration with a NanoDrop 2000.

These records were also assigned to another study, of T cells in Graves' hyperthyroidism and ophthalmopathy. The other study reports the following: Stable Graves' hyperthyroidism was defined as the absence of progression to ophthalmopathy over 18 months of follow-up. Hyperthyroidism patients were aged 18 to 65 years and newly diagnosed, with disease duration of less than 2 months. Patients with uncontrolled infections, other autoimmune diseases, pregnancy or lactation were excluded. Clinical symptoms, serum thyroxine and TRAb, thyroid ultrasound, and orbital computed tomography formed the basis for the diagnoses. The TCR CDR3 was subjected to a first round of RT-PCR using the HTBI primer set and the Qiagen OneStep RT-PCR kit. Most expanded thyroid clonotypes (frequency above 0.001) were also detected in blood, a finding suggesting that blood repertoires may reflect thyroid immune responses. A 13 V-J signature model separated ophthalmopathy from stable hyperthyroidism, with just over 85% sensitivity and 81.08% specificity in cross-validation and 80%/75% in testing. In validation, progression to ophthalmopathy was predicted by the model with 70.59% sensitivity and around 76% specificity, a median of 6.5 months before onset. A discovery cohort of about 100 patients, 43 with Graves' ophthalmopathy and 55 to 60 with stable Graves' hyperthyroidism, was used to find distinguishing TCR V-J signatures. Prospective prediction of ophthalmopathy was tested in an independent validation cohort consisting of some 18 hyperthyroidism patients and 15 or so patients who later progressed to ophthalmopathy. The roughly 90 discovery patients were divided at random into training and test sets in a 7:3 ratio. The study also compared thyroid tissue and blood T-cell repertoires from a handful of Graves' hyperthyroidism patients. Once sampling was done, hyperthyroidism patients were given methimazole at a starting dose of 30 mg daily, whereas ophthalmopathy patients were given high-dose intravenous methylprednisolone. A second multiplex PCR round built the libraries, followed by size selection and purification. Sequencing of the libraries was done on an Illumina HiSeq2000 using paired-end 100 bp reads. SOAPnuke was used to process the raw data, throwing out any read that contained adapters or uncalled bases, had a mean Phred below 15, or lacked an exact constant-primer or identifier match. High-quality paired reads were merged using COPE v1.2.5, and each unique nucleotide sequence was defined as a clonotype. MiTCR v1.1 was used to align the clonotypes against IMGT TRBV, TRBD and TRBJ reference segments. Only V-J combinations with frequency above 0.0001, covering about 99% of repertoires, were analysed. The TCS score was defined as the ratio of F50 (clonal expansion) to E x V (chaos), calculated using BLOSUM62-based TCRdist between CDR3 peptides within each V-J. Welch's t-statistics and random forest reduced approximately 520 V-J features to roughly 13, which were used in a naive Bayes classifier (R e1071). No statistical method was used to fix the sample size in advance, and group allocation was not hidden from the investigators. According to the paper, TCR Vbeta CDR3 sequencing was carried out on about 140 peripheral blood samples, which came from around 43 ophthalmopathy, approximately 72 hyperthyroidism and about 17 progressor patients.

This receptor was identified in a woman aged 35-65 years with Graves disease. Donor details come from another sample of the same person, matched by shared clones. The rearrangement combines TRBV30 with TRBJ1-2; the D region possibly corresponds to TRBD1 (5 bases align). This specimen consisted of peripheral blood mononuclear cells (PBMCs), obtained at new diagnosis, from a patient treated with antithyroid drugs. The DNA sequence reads TGTGCCTGGATAACGGGGCGTAAGGATGGCTACACCTTC. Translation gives CAWITGRKDGYTF. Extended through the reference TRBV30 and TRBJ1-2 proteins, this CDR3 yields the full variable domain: SQTIHQWPATLVQPVGSPLSLECTVEGTSNPNLYWYRQAAGRGLQLLFYSVGIGQISSEVPQNLSASRPQDRQFILSSKKLLLSDSGFYLCAWITGRKDGYTFGSGTRLTVV.